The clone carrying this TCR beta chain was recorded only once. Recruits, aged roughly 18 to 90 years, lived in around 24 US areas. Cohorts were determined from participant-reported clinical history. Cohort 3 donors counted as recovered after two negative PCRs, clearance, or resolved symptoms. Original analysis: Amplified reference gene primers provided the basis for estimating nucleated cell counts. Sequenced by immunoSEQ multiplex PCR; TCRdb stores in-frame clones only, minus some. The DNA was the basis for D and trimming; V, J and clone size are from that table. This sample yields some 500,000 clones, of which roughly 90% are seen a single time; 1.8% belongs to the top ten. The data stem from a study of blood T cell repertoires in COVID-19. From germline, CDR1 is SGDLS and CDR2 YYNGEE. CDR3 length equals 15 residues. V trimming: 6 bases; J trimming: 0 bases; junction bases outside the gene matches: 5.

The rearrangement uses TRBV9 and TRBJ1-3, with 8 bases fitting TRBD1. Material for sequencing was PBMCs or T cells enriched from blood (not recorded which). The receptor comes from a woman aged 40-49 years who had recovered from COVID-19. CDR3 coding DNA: TGTGCCAGCACCCGACAGGGGCGCTCTGGAAACACCATATATTTT. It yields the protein CASTRQGRSGNTIYF.